This paragraph reports one TCR beta chain. The record originates from a study of blood T cell repertoires in COVID-19. On the study more broadly: The study drew acute and convalescent COVID-19 samples from the United States, Italy and Spain. PBMCs, B-cell-depleted T cells, or T cells provided the cDNA or gDNA that made up the material.

The V gene's germline CDR1 is LGHDT and CDR2 YNNKEL (reference sequence). The CDR3 spans 15 residues. V shed 0 bases, J shed 3 bases, and the junction held 3 bases outside the gene matches. Per the original methods: Reference gene primer amplification gave nucleated cell count estimates. The table came from immunoSEQ multiplex PCR; TCRdb's copy has only in-frame clones and leaves some out. V, J and clone size are taken as reported in that table, and D and trimming were inferred from the DNA itself. The data show approximately 210,000 clones, about four fifths seen once. The rearrangement joins TRBV3-1 (or the pseudogene TRBV3-2) to TRBJ2-5, with 8 positions matching TRBD2. Sample: peripheral blood. This clonotype originated in a woman in her forties with acute or convalescent COVID-19. The DNA of the CDR3 is TGTGCCAGCAGCCAAGACGGGAGGGCCGAAGAGACCCAGTACTTC. Amino acid sequence: CASSQDGRAEETQYF.